This entry lists 10 T cell receptor beta chains sequenced from one sample in a study of shared clonotypes between healthy human individuals. Profiled with immunoSEQ multiplex PCR; TCRdb holds only in-frame clones, not every one. The sample holds about half a million clones; roughly 80% are singletons and the top ten take roughly an eighth. The material sequenced was PBMCs. The receptors derive from a woman in her thirties or forties in good health. Some clones in this sample may be carry-over from other donors' samples.

As regards this clone: A far larger clone is one nucleotide away, so this likely arose from a read error. Distinct nucleotide sequences in the sample also encode this CDR3. The rearrangement links TRBV10-2 to TRBJ1-2; 9 positions agree with TRBD1. Germline values: CDR1 WSHSY, CDR2 SAAADI. CDR3 length: 15 amino acids. Trimming cost V 2 bases and J 10 bases; bases outside gene matches: 11. As DNA, the CDR3 is TGCGCCAGCAGTGAGGGACAGGGGCTATCCAGACTCTACACCTTC. Encoded protein: CASSEGQGLSRLYTF.

The sample holds one count of this clone. A single base is all that separates this from a far larger clone, so a read error is likely. Other DNA variants within this sample encode the same CDR3. CDR3 DNA: TGCGCCAGCAGCCAAGGGACACTACGAAGAACTGAAGCTTTCTTT. It is translated as CASSQGTLRRTEAFF. J is TRBJ1-1 and V is TRBV4-1; a weak D match, TRBD1 (5 bases). This CDR3 comprises 15 residues. Per the germline V gene, CDR1 is MGHRA and CDR2 is YSYEKL. Trimming pared 1 base from V and 5 bases from J, leaving 14 bases between.

With respect to this clone: Other DNA variants within this sample encode the same CDR3. This chain joins TRBV7-2 and TRBJ2-3; a weak D match, TRBD2 (5 bases). The V gene lost 2 bases and the J gene lost 0 bases, with 6 bases spanning the gap. The length of the CDR3 is 14 residues. Germline CDR1 reads SGHTA; CDR2 reads FQGNSA. In DNA, the CDR3 is TGTGCCAGCAGCTTAACTAGGAGCACAGATACGCAGTATTTT. Residues: CASSLTRSTDTQYF.

The chain links TRBV18 to TRBJ2-1; TRBD2 aligns across 10 bases. Trimming took 0 bases from V and 7 from J; bases not matched to a gene: 6. This CDR3 is 16 amino acids long. CDR1 is KGHSH and CDR2 is LQKENI in the germline V gene. The CDR3 sequence is CASSPPGLAGVNEQFF. The DNA of the CDR3 is TGTGCCAGCTCACCACCGGGGCTAGCGGGAGTGAATGAGCAGTTCTTC.

As concerns this clone: This CDR3 is also generated by other DNA sequences in the sample. The rearrangement uses TRBV11-2 and TRBJ2-5; 9 nucleotides agree with TRBD1. This CDR3 has 13 amino acids. J gave up 3 bases and V 5 bases, and 1 base lay outside the gene matches. Germline V gene sequence: CDR1 SGHAT, CDR2 FQNNGV. CDR3 in DNA: TGTGCCAGCAGCAGGGACAGGGAAGAGACCCAGTACTTC. It yields the protein CASSRDREETQYF.

The genes are TRBV2 and TRBJ1-3; D unresolved. The germline gives CDR1 SNHLY, CDR2 FYNNEI. Trimming stripped 1 base from V and 0 bases from J, with 7 bases between. The CDR3 is made up of 15 amino acids. Written as DNA, the CDR3 is TGTGCCAGCAGTGAAGACCTTAACTCTGGAAACACCATATATTTT. The encoded protein is CASSEDLNSGNTIYF.

This clone was observed once. The gene calls are TRBV2 and TRBJ2-7; 10 nucleotides line up with TRBD2. Germline trimming cut 6 bases from V and 2 bases from J; bases unmatched to any gene: 10. Germline loops: CDR1 SNHLY, CDR2 FYNNEI. This CDR3 spans 16 amino acids. In DNA, the CDR3 is TGTGCCAGCAGCCCCACCGGACTAGCGGCAACCTACGAGCAGTACTTC. Protein sequence: CASSPTGLAATYEQYF.

Note on this clone: A read error is likely here: a far larger clone is one base away. The same CDR3 arises from other DNA sequences in this sample as well. The chain couples TRBV9 to TRBJ1-3; D not certain. The length of the CDR3 is 13 residues. Per the germline V gene, CDR1 is SGDLS and CDR2 is YYNGEE. CDR3 amino acids: CASSVDMGNTIYF. The CDR3 DNA reads as TGCGCCAGCAGCGTCGACATGGGAAACACCATATATTTT. Looking up the rest from reference TRBV9 and TRBJ1-3 gives the full variable domain: DSGVTQTPKHLITATGQRVTLRCSPRSGDLSVYWYQQSLDQGLQFLIQYYNGEERAKGNILERFSAQQFPDLHSELNLSSLELGDSALYFCASSVDMGNTIYFGEGSWLTVV.

The DNA for the CDR3 is TGCGCCAGCAGCCCTGGACAGGGGGCCACTGAAGCTTTCTTT. The encoded protein is CASSPGQGATEAFF. This sequence joins TRBV5-1 and TRBJ1-1; 11 positions agree with TRBD1. Trimming removed 4 bases from V and 4 bases from J; junction bases left unmatched: 3. CDR3 length: 14 residues. CDR1 is SGHRS, CDR2 YFSETQ, per germline.

V gene TRBV7-8 combines with J gene TRBJ2-5, with D possibly TRBD1 on 5 matching bases. The DNA end lines up better with TRBJ2-7; the J call may be wrong. The length of the CDR3 is 14 residues. The V gene's germline CDR1 is SGHVS and CDR2 FQNEAQ. The CDR3 loop reads CASSPLQVSYEQYF. CDR3 nucleotide sequence: TGTGCCAGCAGCCCACTACAGGTCTCCTACGAGCAGTACTTC.